This TCR beta chain was identified during a study of cytomegalovirus exposure and HLA in healthy donors. Vbeta (60) and Jbeta (13) primers were used in the PCR. Profiled with immunoSEQ multiplex PCR; TCRdb holds only in-frame clones, not every one. The sample consists of some 140,000 clones, less than 80% of them appearing once. Germline CDR1 SGDLS, CDR2 YYNGEE. The CDR3 runs 14 residues. The trim removed 5 bases at V and 3 bases at J, leaving 3 bases unmatched. This sequence joins TRBV9 and TRBJ2-7; 12 positions agree with TRBD2. The origin of this receptor is a man aged 45-65 years in good health and CMV-seropositive. The sequenced sample consisted of PBMCs. The CDR3 sequence is CASSRTSGNYEQYF. CDR3 nucleotides: TGTGCCAGCAGTCGGACTAGCGGGAACTACGAGCAGTACTTC.